This T cell receptor beta chain emerged from a study of T cell repertoires in cytomegalovirus infection. Across the study: Both a matching HLA type and CMV infection were indicated by public TCR beta signatures.

The germline CDR1 and CDR2 sequences are SGHVS and FNYEAQ. After removal of 1 base from V and 0 bases from J, the junction contained 6 bases not matched to a gene. The CDR3 consists of 18 residues. This clonotype was seen at least ten times. Its antigen is unidentified. TCRdb called the reads again in MiXCR, with one record for every CDR3 protein. This repertoire shows some 590,000 distinct CDR3 sequences, about 39% found once; its top ten account for roughly 50%. Study results and limitations: Clonotypes of TCR beta that were HLA-C-restricted and CMV-specific dominated the ex vivo response.

Source: cultured PBMCs, taken from culture after CMV antigen stimulation. The sequence came from a human donor in good health (CMV status not recorded). Some clones in this sample may be carry-over from other donors' samples. J is TRBJ2-3 and V is TRBV7-6; the match to TRBD2 covers 11 bases. The CDR3 DNA sequence: TGTGCCAGCAGCTTAGTCTTAGCGGGGGGGCCCAGCACAGATACGCAGTATTTT. Translation: CASSLVLAGGPSTDTQYF.